This TCR beta chain was sequenced for a study of molecular identifiers for immune sequencing clone quantification. About the study: Naive CD8 cell RNA, from approximately 20,000 or 100,000 cells, was split five ways in replicates, with four sequenced.

This clonotype was picked up many times. Naive CD8 libraries used 20,000 to 1,000,000 sorted cells and 10%, 30% or 50% RNA. For naive CD8 T cells, sorting used the CD8+CD4-CCR7+CD45RA+ phenotype. From germline, CDR1 is DFQATT and CDR2 SNEGSKA (reference sequence). The V gene end was trimmed by 0 bases and the J gene end by 4 bases; junction bases not matched to a gene: 7. The CDR3 runs 17 residues. Listed TCR primers and previously described methods were used for bulk TCR libraries. TCRdb itself ran the PCR reads through MiXCR, one entry per CDR3 protein. The sample contains around 40,000 distinct CDR3 sequences, 15% to 20% of which appear only once.

Sequencing was performed on naive CD8+ T cells from blood, with Jurkat cell RNA spiked in. The subset was: FACS-sorted CD8+CD4-CCR7+CD45RA+ naive T cells. This chain joins TRBV20-1 and TRBJ2-1; 12 nucleotides agree with TRBD2. This TCR derives from a human donor in good health. Some libraries in this study had Jurkat cell RNA spiked in. The CDR3 protein is CSARDLRLAGDYNEQFF. The DNA for the CDR3 is TGCAGTGCTAGAGATCTACGACTAGCGGGGGATTACAATGAGCAGTTCTTC.